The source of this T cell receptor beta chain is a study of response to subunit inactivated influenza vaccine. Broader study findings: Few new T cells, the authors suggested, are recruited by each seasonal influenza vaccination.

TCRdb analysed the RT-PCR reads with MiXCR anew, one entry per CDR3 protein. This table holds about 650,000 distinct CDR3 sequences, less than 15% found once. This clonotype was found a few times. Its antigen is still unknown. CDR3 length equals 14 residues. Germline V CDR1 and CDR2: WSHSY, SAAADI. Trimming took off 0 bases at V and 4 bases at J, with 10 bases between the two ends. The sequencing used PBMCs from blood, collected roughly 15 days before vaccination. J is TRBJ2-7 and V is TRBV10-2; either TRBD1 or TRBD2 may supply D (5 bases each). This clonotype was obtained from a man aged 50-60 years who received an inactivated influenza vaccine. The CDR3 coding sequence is TGCGCCAGCAGTGAGTCTGTGGGACCTTACGAGCAGTACTTC. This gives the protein CASSESVGPYEQYF.